This paragraph covers one T cell receptor (beta chain) sequence. The antigen is unknown. This sample was taken from a study of T cells expressing NK-cell markers. Study at large: The TCR beta repertoires originated in sorted CD3+CD56+NKG2C+, CD3+CD56+NKG2C- and CD3+CD56-NKG2C+ T cells. Seven sequenced donors out of eight were HCMV-seropositive, one seronegative. Findings and limits, study-wide: One observes that, in several donors, these clonotypes were also the leading ones within the CD3+CD56-NKG2C+ fraction.

Germline CDR1 SQVTM, CDR2 ANQGSEA. This CDR3 has 13 amino acids. TCR beta cDNA was made by 5'RACE template switching with UMIs. Each CDR3 protein gets one entry in TCRdb, which reprocessed the 5' RACE reads and gives no DNA. The specimen's table records 450,000 to 600,000 distinct CDR3 sequences. The sequenced sample was blood T cells: a sorted CD56 or NKG2C T cell subset, CD4+ or CD8+ T cells, or bulk PBMC T cells (not recorded which). The chain recombines TRBV29-1 with TRBJ2-1; the TCRdb call, TRBD2, lacks DNA for checking. This receptor was identified in a young man in good health. The CDR3: CSATGLNYNEQFF.